This T cell receptor beta chain was recorded in a study of blood T cells in healthy people across ages. The study's findings and limits: PBMC samples, being unsorted, prevented any conclusive comparison of naive and antigen-experienced cells. Roughly linear declines in TCR beta diversity per million T cells occurred with age.

Using a J-beta primer mix together with a sample-barcoded 5' primer, a second PCR was run for roughly 7 to 11 cycles. The template-switch adaptor was a 5' adaptor with 12 random nucleotides. It tagged each cDNA molecule. TCRdb ran MiXCR on the 5' RACE reads and lists one entry per CDR3 protein. The sample yields approximately 1.5 million distinct CDR3 sequences, around 36% seen once. Germline-derived CDR1 and CDR2 are MNHNS and SASEGT. The CDR3 runs to 14 residues. The V gene end was trimmed by 3 bases and the J gene end by 4 bases; junction bases not matched to a gene: 2. About this clonotype: What it binds is unknown.

This receptor was obtained from a woman aged 30 to 39 in good health. Sequencing was performed on blood. The chain has TRBV6-1 and TRBJ1-5, with TRBD1 matching 8 bases. The CDR3 protein is CASSEGQVNQPQHF. The DNA of the CDR3 is TGTGCCAGCAGTGAGGGACAGGTGAATCAGCCCCAGCATTTT.